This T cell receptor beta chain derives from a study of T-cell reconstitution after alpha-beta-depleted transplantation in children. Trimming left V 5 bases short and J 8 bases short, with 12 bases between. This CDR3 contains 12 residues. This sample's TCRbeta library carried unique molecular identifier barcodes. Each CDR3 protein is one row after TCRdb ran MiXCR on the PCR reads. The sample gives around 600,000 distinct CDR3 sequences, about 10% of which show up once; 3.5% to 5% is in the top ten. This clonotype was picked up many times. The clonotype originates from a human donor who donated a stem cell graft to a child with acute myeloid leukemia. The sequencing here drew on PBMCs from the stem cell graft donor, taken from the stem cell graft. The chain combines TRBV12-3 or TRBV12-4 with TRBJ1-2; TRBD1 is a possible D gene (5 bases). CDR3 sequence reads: CASSLGTGGYTF. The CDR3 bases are TGTGCCAGCAGTCTGGGGACGGGGGGCTACACCTTC.